This paragraph covers one T cell receptor beta chain sequence. The target antigen is unknown. Genomic DNA (from each subset) was split evenly across several immunoSEQ plates. Assay: immunoSEQ multiplex PCR; the TCRdb copy retains only in-frame clones and omits some. The sample lists more than 150,000 clones; 80% to 95% were seen once. The CDR3 has 16 amino acids. The germline V gene has CDR1 SGHDN and CDR2 FVKESK. Trimming stripped 0 bases from V and 7 bases from J, with 17 bases between. These data come from a study of shared clonotypes between healthy human individuals. Study details: Donors had three CD4 naive, three CD4 memory, two CD8 naive and one CD8 memory plate apiece.

Overall study results and limits: Generation probability values for non-shared clonotypes were lower than those for clonotypes shared by all four donors.

The sample taken for sequencing was naive CD4+ T cells sorted from blood. Subset meaning: CD45RA+ positively selected. The sequence was obtained from a young woman in good health. The chain employs TRBV14 and TRBJ2-3; TRBD2 is a possible D gene (6 bases). CDR3 coding DNA: TGTGCCAGCAGCCAAGATGGGAGGCCCTCCACGAATACGCAGTATTTT. This encodes CASSQDGRPSTNTQYF.